This entry describes one T cell receptor beta chain. Per the original methods: By means of reference gene primer amplification, nucleated cell counts were estimated. Profiled with immunoSEQ multiplex PCR; TCRdb holds only in-frame clones, not every one. V, J and clone size derive from that table, while D and trimming were established from the DNA sequence. The sample includes fewer than 200,000 clones, approximately 86% of them seen just once. These data belong to a study of blood T cell repertoires in COVID-19. Overall study context: Acute and convalescent COVID-19 specimens originated in the United States, Italy and Spain. Sources were T cells, B-cell-depleted T cells, or PBMCs; the material itself was cDNA or gDNA.

Between the trimmed V and J ends, which lost 6 bases and 0 bases, there was a span of 12 bases. Germline loops: CDR1 MNHNY, CDR2 SVGAGI (reference sequence). The CDR3 is 15 amino acids. Material for sequencing was peripheral blood. The clonotype comes from a man in his fifties with active or convalescent COVID-19. The rearrangement uses TRBV6-6 and TRBJ1-5; no definite D call. CDR3: CASSPRSDSNQPQHF. CDR3 nucleotide sequence: TGTGCCAGCAGCCCTCGATCAGATAGCAATCAGCCCCAGCATTTT.